The rows below give T cell receptor beta chains drawn from one sample of a study of blood T cell repertoires in COVID-19. Profiling relied on immunoSEQ multiplex PCR, and the TCRdb table lists in-frame clones only, not all of them. Among some 96,000 clones, approximately 86% were seen once, and the ten largest hold over 9%. Sequences were obtained from peripheral blood. The receptors originated from a man over 45 with acute or convalescent COVID-19. The CDR3 runs from the conserved cysteine through the conserved F or W. The D gene is left open where the match is weak. Clone size appears in some rows only: once, few, many, or a class for an expanded clone.

clone_size | j_call | d_call | v_call | cdr3_aa | cdr3_nt
- | TRBJ2-7 | TRBD1 | TRBV19 | CASSWFGQGADEQYF | TGTGCCAGTAGTTGGTTCGGACAGGGGGCGGACGAGCAGTACTTC
- | TRBJ2-7 | - | TRBV7-8 | CASSRAPYEQYF | TGTGCCAGCAGCCGCGCGCCGTACGAGCAGTACTTC
once | TRBJ2-7 | TRBD1 | TRBV24-1 | CATSDPQQGNSYEQYF | TGTGCCACCAGTGATCCTCAACAGGGGAATAGCTACGAGCAGTACTTC
- | TRBJ1-2 | TRBD1 | TRBV3-1/TRBV3-2 | CASSQGRGPRYGYTF | TGTGCCAGCAGCCAGGGCAGGGGGCCACGGTATGGCTACACCTTC
- | TRBJ2-1 | TRBD2 | TRBV18 | CASSPATSGTYNEQFF | TGTGCCAGCTCTCCGGCGACTAGCGGGACCTACAATGAGCAGTTCTTC
- | TRBJ2-5 | - | TRBV19 | CASSPVPLRETQYF | TGTGCCAGTAGTCCCGTCCCCCTTCGGGAGACCCAGTACTTC
once | TRBJ2-1 | TRBD2 | TRBV18 | CASSPPGLAGNEQFF | TGTGCCAGCTCACCCCCGGGACTAGCGGGCAATGAGCAGTTCTTC
- | TRBJ2-2 | TRBD2 | TRBV2 | CASSEIRGLAGGKNTGELFF | TGTGCCAGCAGTGAAATTAGGGGACTAGCGGGAGGAAAGAACACCGGGGAGCTGTTTTTT
- | TRBJ2-7 | TRBD2 | TRBV6-6 | CASSYGAGRPYEQYF | TGTGCCAGCAGTTACGGAGCGGGACGCCCCTACGAGCAGTACTTC
once | TRBJ1-2 | - | TRBV3-1/TRBV3-2 | CASSQARYGYTF | TGTGCCAGCAGCCAGGCCCGCTATGGCTACACCTTC
- | TRBJ2-3 | - | TRBV7-6 | CASSLGSAASTDTQYF | TGTGCCAGCAGCTTAGGTTCGGCGGCTAGCACAGATACGCAGTATTTT
- | TRBJ1-2 | TRBD1 | TRBV24-1 | CATHDRGHGYTF | TGTGCCACCCACGACAGGGGGCATGGCTACACCTTC
- | TRBJ2-1 | TRBD2 | TRBV3-1/TRBV3-2 | CASSHSKGREEFF | TGTGCCAGCAGCCATTCGAAGGGGCGGGAGGAGTTCTTC
- | TRBJ1-2 | - | TRBV27 | CASSLAGSNYGYTF | TGTGCCAGCAGTTTAGCGGGTTCTAACTATGGCTACACCTTC
once | TRBJ1-4 | - | TRBV6-5 | CASRPQGWTNEKLFF | TGTGCCAGCAGACCACAGGGTTGGACTAATGAAAAACTGTTTTTT
- | TRBJ1-1 | TRBD1 | TRBV5-5 | CASSYTGDTEAFF | TGTGCCAGCAGCTATACAGGGGACACTGAAGCTTTCTTT
- | TRBJ1-1 | - | TRBV3-1/TRBV3-2 | CASSQAASGYTEAFF | TGTGCCAGCAGCCAAGCGGCATCAGGGTACACTGAAGCTTTCTTT
- | TRBJ1-3 | - | TRBV6-5 | CASSLKLSSGNTIYF | TGTGCCAGCAGTCTTAAACTTAGCTCTGGAAACACCATATATTTT
- | TRBJ2-7 | TRBD1 | TRBV19 | CASSIGRGLYEQYF | TGTGCCAGTAGTATAGGCAGGGGGCTCTACGAGCAGTACTTC
few | TRBJ1-3 | - | TRBV18 | CASSPFGQFSGNTIYF | TGTGCCAGCTCACCCTTCGGACAGTTCTCTGGAAACACCATATATTTT
few | TRBJ2-2 | - | TRBV2 | CATSRVNTGELFF | TGTGCCACGTCTCGGGTGAACACCGGGGAGCTGTTTTTT
- | TRBJ1-5 | - | TRBV18 | CASSPEGAGNQPQHF | TGTGCCAGCTCACCGGAGGGCGCGGGCAATCAGCCCCAGCATTTT
once | TRBJ1-3 | TRBD1 | TRBV5-1 | CASSLTGTGSSGNTIYF | TGCGCCAGCAGCTTGACCGGGACAGGGTCGAGTGGAAACACCATATATTTT
- | TRBJ2-3 | TRBD2 | TRBV4-1 | CASSHIAGGSDTQYF | TGCGCCAGCAGCCACATAGCGGGAGGGTCAGATACGCAGTATTTT
- | TRBJ1-6 | TRBD1 | TRBV6-5 | CASSYRQGVNSPLHF | TGTGCCAGCAGTTACAGGCAGGGGGTCAATTCACCCCTCCACTTT
- | TRBJ2-5 | - | TRBV18 | CASSPPVGAVQETQYF | TGTGCCAGCTCACCACCGGTAGGAGCGGTCCAAGAGACCCAGTACTTC
- | TRBJ1-6 | - | TRBV6-1 | CASSDGGQNSPLHF | TGTGCCAGCAGTGATGGGGGCCAAAATTCACCCCTCCACTTT
- | TRBJ2-1 | TRBD2 | TRBV6-5 | CASLLAGGYNEQFF | TGTGCCAGCCTACTAGCGGGAGGATACAATGAGCAGTTCTTC
once | TRBJ2-3 | TRBD1 | TRBV19 | CASTHNKGGFTDTQYF | TGTGCCAGTACCCACAACAAAGGGGGCTTCACAGATACGCAGTATTTT
few | TRBJ2-5 | TRBD2 | TRBV6-6 | CASSYLAGVGETQYF | TGTGCCAGCAGTTACCTAGCGGGAGTGGGGGAGACCCAGTACTTC
few | TRBJ1-1 | - | TRBV7-3 | CASSLIGGRDTEAFF | TGTGCCAGCAGCTTAATAGGGGGACGGGACACTGAAGCTTTCTTT
- | TRBJ2-4 | TRBD1 | TRBV5-1 | CASSSGTGAYIQYF | TGCGCCAGCAGCTCCGGGACAGGGGCTTACATTCAGTACTTC
- | TRBJ2-1 | - | TRBV5-1 | CASSLATVNNEQFF | TGCGCCAGCAGCTTGGCGACAGTTAACAATGAGCAGTTCTTC
- | TRBJ2-1 | - | TRBV3-1/TRBV3-2 | CASSQAQSEQFF | TGTGCCAGCAGCCAAGCTCAGTCCGAGCAGTTCTTC
once | TRBJ2-2 | - | TRBV4-1 | CASSQDRRRTGELFF | TGCGCCAGCAGCCAAGATCGGCGGCGTACCGGGGAGCTGTTTTTT
- | TRBJ1-5 | - | TRBV5-6 | CASSLGFRVQPQHF | TGTGCCAGCAGCTTGGGTTTCCGGGTTCAGCCCCAGCATTTT
- | TRBJ2-1 | TRBD2 | TRBV28 | CASSLASGGSYNEQFF | TGTGCCAGCAGTTTGGCTAGCGGGGGGTCCTACAATGAGCAGTTCTTC
- | TRBJ1-2 | - | TRBV5-1 | CASSLGHVGADYGYTF | TGCGCCAGCAGCTTGGGCCATGTTGGGGCTGACTATGGCTACACCTTC
- | TRBJ2-4 | - | TRBV4-2 | CASSQVYGGTSAKNIQYF | TGTGCCAGCAGCCAAGTTTATGGCGGGACTTCAGCCAAAAACATTCAGTACTTC
- | TRBJ1-5 | - | TRBV5-6 | CASSLQWARNQPQHF | TGTGCCAGCAGCTTGCAATGGGCGCGCAATCAGCCCCAGCATTTT
- | TRBJ2-1 | TRBD1 | TRBV24-1 | CATSDLPKGQHSYNEQFF | TGTGCCACCAGTGATTTACCCAAGGGACAGCACTCCTACAATGAGCAGTTCTTC
- | TRBJ2-2 | TRBD2 | TRBV6-5 | CASSRLAGDTGELFF | TGTGCCAGCAGTCGACTAGCGGGAGACACCGGGGAGCTGTTTTTT